This entry lists 27 T cell receptor beta chains sequenced from one sample in a study of cytomegalovirus exposure and HLA in healthy donors. With 60 Vbeta and 13 Jbeta primers, the PCR was carried out. Only in-frame clones appear in the TCRdb table, and some are missing; sequencing was by immunoSEQ multiplex PCR. The table has about 150,000 clones, about two thirds seen once. The sequencing sample was made of PBMCs. These receptor sequences come from a woman aged 18 to 35 in good health and CMV-seronegative.

V and J are TRBV10-3 and TRBJ1-2; a weak D match, TRBD1 (6 bases). CDR1 is ENHRY and CDR2 is SYGVKD in the germline V gene. V lost 3 bases, J lost 4 bases, and 6 bases lay in between. The CDR3 extends over 12 amino acids. The CDR3 bases are TGTGCCATCAGTGAACAGGGCTATGGCTACACCTTC. Encoded protein: CAISEQGYGYTF.

CDR3 bases: TGTGCCAGCAGCCGGACCCGGACAGCACGGATCGTAGAGCAGTACTTC. It encodes CASSRTRTARIVEQYF. This chain connects TRBV21-1 to TRBJ2-7; the table's D call TRBD1 went unverified against the DNA. TRBV21-1 is labeled a pseudogene. The CDR3 extends over 16 amino acids.

The CDR3 DNA is TGTGCCAGCAGCGTAGGAGAGGTATGTGTCGAGCAGTACGTC. Residues: CASSVGEVCVEQYV. V usage is TRBV9 and J usage is TRBJ2-7; no reliable D call. The germline V gene has CDR1 SGDLS and CDR2 YYNGEE. This CDR3 contains 14 residues. Trimming pared 0 bases from V and 6 bases from J, leaving 13 bases between.

The chain employs TRBV5-8 and TRBJ1-2, with 11 bases aligning to TRBD1. Trimming removed 4 bases from V and 2 bases from J; junction bases left unmatched: 16. This CDR3 is built from 19 residues. CDR1 and CDR2 (germline): SGHTS, YDEGEE. CDR3 residues: CASSHSPGTGGVRNYGYTF. For the CDR3, the DNA is TGTGCCAGCAGCCATTCGCCCGGGACAGGGGGGGTACGGAACTATGGCTACACCTTC.

This clone was found a few times. The chain links TRBV19 to TRBJ1-1; 8 bases fit TRBD1. Germline values: CDR1 LNHDA, CDR2 SQIVND (reference sequence). CDR3 length: 14 amino acids. J lost 0 bases, V lost 6 bases, and 3 bases had no gene match. This chain's CDR3 is CASSQDRVNTEAFF. CDR3 sequence (DNA): TGTGCCAGTAGCCAGGACAGGGTGAACACTGAAGCTTTCTTT.

The chain's CDR3 is CASSWSSGYNEQFF. The CDR3 DNA reads TGTGCCAGCAGTTGGTCTAGCGGCTACAATGAGCAGTTCTTC. This chain links TRBV6-5 with TRBJ2-1, with 7 bases aligning to TRBD2. CDR3 length: 14 residues. CDR1 is MNHEY, CDR2 SVGAGI, per germline. Trimming cost V 4 bases and J 3 bases; bases outside gene matches: 3.

The chain couples TRBV19 to TRBJ1-4, with TRBD1 matching 8 bases. The CDR3 has 15 residues. J was trimmed by 5 bases and V by 5 bases; bases with no gene match: 7. Germline-derived CDR1 and CDR2 are LNHDA and SQIVND (reference sequence). CDR3 sequence: CASSRGQGENEKLFF. CDR3 sequence (DNA): TGTGCCAGTAGTCGCGGACAGGGAGAGAATGAAAAACTGTTTTTT.

The rearrangement uses TRBV6-1 and TRBJ2-5, with 8 bases lining up with TRBD2. V shed 7 bases, J shed 2 bases, and the junction held 3 bases outside the gene matches. CDR1 is MNHNS and CDR2 is SASEGT in the germline V gene. There are 13 residues in the CDR3. DNA for the CDR3: TGTGCCAGCAAAATAGCGGGACAAGAGACCCAGTACTTC. Its translation: CASKIAGQETQYF.

The chain couples TRBV9 to TRBJ2-5; 10 bases are shared with TRBD2. J lost 5 bases, V lost 4 bases, and 5 bases had no gene match. Germline values: CDR1 SGDLS, CDR2 YYNGEE. The CDR3 length is 14 residues. The CDR3 here is CASSSGLAVETQYF. For the CDR3, the DNA is TGTGCCAGCAGCTCCGGACTAGCGGTTGAGACCCAGTACTTC.

The V gene is TRBV5-6, the J gene TRBJ2-1, with 14 nucleotides matching TRBD2. V shed 0 bases, J shed 10 bases, and the junction held 0 bases outside the gene matches. Germline CDR1 and CDR2: SGHDT and YYEEEE. The CDR3 totals 14 residues. The chain's CDR3 is CASSLGLAGGEQFF. The CDR3 nucleotides read TGTGCCAGCAGCTTGGGACTAGCGGGGGGGGAGCAGTTCTTC. Full variable domain (remainder filled in from reference TRBV5-6 and TRBJ2-1): DAGVTQSPTHLIKTRGQQVTLRCSPKSGHDTVSWYQQALGQGPQFIFQYYEEEERQRGNFPDRFSGHQFPNYSSELNVNALLLGDSALYLCASSLGLAGGEQFFGPGTRLTVL.

The V and J genes are TRBV6-5 and TRBJ2-1, with D uncertain. Trimming took 6 bases from V and 0 from J, leaving 6 bases between them. The length of the CDR3 is 13 residues. CDR1 is MNHEY, CDR2 SVGAGI, per germline. Here the CDR3 DNA reads TGTGCCAGCAGCACGAGCTCCTACAATGAGCAGTTCTTC. This codes for CASSTSSYNEQFF.

A single count supports this clone. This chain joins TRBV27 and TRBJ2-3; possible D gene TRBD2, 6 bases. Germline assignment: CDR1 MNHEY and CDR2 SMNVEV (reference sequence). The V gene lost 2 bases and the J gene lost 2 bases, with 11 bases spanning the gap. The CDR3 is 15 amino acids. The CDR3 region is CASSLVRTNTDTQYF. In nucleotides, the CDR3 is TGTGCCAGCAGTTTAGTCCGGACTAACACAGATACGCAGTATTTT.

The chain carries TRBV7-8 and TRBJ1-3; 9 bases are a match to TRBD1. The CDR3 totals 16 residues. J was trimmed by 8 bases and V by 5 bases; bases with no gene match: 13. Germline V gene sequence: CDR1 SGHVS, CDR2 FQNEAQ. The CDR3 protein is CASSPRNRDRAYTIYF. For the CDR3, the DNA is TGTGCCAGCAGCCCCAGAAACCGGGACAGGGCATACACCATATATTTT.

The CDR3: CASSPGNLNTEAFF. The CDR3 DNA sequence: TGTGCCAGCAGCCCGGGAAATCTGAACACTGAAGCTTTCTTT. J is TRBJ1-1 and V is TRBV7-9; no reliable D call. CDR3 length equals 14 residues. V was pared by 5 bases and J by 0 bases, with 10 bases between. Germline V gene data show CDR1 as SEHNR and CDR2 as FQNEAQ (reference sequence).

V is TRBV6-5 and J is TRBJ2-1; TRBD1 aligns across 8 bases. From germline, CDR1 is MNHEY and CDR2 SVGAGI. With V trimmed by 0 bases and J by 6 bases, 7 bases remained unmatched. The CDR3 covers 16 residues. CDR3 DNA: TGTGCCAGCAGTTACTCCACAGGGGGTACCCTCAATGAGCAGTTCTTC. Encoded protein: CASSYSTGGTLNEQFF.

The table lists this clone with a few counts. The chain employs TRBV7-9 and TRBJ2-3, with 10 bases identical to TRBD1. CDR1 SEHNR and CDR2 FQNEAQ come from the germline V gene (reference sequence). Trimming removed 5 bases from V and 5 bases from J; junction bases left unmatched: 4. There are 14 residues in the CDR3. The DNA for the CDR3 is TGTGCCAGCAGCCCGGGACAGGGGCGAGATACGCAGTATTTT. Its protein is CASSPGQGRDTQYF.

The gene calls are TRBV14 and TRBJ1-2; no clear D. The V and J ends lost 1 base and 4 bases respectively, with 13 bases between them. The CDR3 loop spans 15 amino acids. CDR1 is SGHDN and CDR2 is FVKESK in the germline V gene. The CDR3 protein is CASSQGDWLTYGYTF. In nucleotides, the CDR3 is TGTGCCAGCAGCCAAGGAGACTGGTTAACCTATGGCTACACCTTC. The whole variable domain, remainder taken from reference TRBV14 and TRBJ1-2, is EAGVTQFPSHSVIEKGQTVTLRCDPISGHDNLYWYRRVMGKEIKFLLHFVKESKQDESGMPNNRFLAERTGGTYSTLKVQPAELEDSGVYFCASSQGDWLTYGYTFGSGTRLTVV.

The CDR3 sequence is CASSGDRRDNSPLHF. The CDR3 nucleotides read TGTGCCAGCAGCGGGGACAGGAGGGATAATTCACCCCTCCACTTT. The V and J genes are TRBV7-2 and TRBJ1-6; 8 positions agree with TRBD1. The germline CDR1 and CDR2 sequences are SGHTA and FQGNSA. V trimming: 5 bases; J trimming: 5 bases; junction bases outside the gene matches: 5. The CDR3 covers 15 residues. Variable domain in full (rest from reference TRBV7-2 and TRBJ1-6): GAGVSQSPSNKVTEKGKDVELRCDPISGHTALYWYRQSLGQGLEFLIYFQGNSAPDKSGLPSDRFSAERTGGSVSTLTIQRTQQEDSAVYLCASSGDRRDNSPLHFGNGTRLTVT.

The V and J genes are TRBV5-1 and TRBJ2-7; possibly TRBD1 for D (5 bases). The CDR3 covers 13 residues. The V gene's germline CDR1 is SGHRS and CDR2 YFSETQ. V gave up 0 bases and J gave up 7 bases, with 11 bases separating them. DNA for the CDR3: TGCGCCAGCAGCTTGGCAGGGCTACGGGAGCAGTACTTC. This translates into CASSLAGLREQYF.

The chain employs TRBV4-3 and TRBJ1-5; D perhaps matches TRBD1 (5 bases). V gave up 2 bases and J gave up 3 bases, with 11 bases separating them. This CDR3 comprises 15 residues. Germline CDR1 and CDR2: LGHNA and YSLEER. The CDR3 nucleotides read TGCGCCAGCAGCCAACGGATAGGGGCCAATCAGCCCCAGCATTTT. Its protein product is CASSQRIGANQPQHF.

The V and J genes are TRBV7-9 and TRBJ2-5, with a possible D match to TRBD2 (7 bases). Germline values: CDR1 SEHNR, CDR2 FQNEAQ (reference sequence). V shed 5 bases and J shed 5 bases, with 21 bases lying between them. The CDR3 spans 16 residues. CDR3 region: CASSRLVGGPGETQYF. CDR3 nucleotides: TGTGCCAGCAGCCGACTAGTGGGGGGGCCGGGGGAGACCCAGTACTTC.

This clone was observed a few times. The chain links TRBV25-1 to TRBJ1-1; D is perhaps TRBD1 (6 bases). The CDR3 contains 12 residues. Trimming shortened V by 8 bases and J by 3 bases, and 10 bases separated the two germline ends. CDR1 and CDR2 from the germline V gene are MGHDK and SYGVNS. DNA of the CDR3: TGTGCCAGCTCGGACAGTTACACTGAAGCTTTCTTT. Translation: CASSDSYTEAFF.

The V call is TRBV6-1, the J call TRBJ1-5; D is uncertain. V lost 5 bases to trimming and J lost 0 bases, with 8 bases between them. Looked up from germline, CDR1 is MNHNS and CDR2 is SASEGT. CDR3 size: 14 residues. The CDR3 is CASSPTDSNQPQHF. The CDR3 bases are TGTGCCAGCAGTCCCACAGATAGCAATCAGCCCCAGCATTTT.

This chain uses TRBV19 with TRBJ1-5, with a weak D call TRBD1 (6 bases). Germline values: CDR1 LNHDA, CDR2 SQIVND (reference sequence). V lost 10 bases and J lost 3, with 19 bases in between. The length of the CDR3 is 15 residues. This chain's CDR3 is CATLQGSTYNQPQHF. The CDR3 nucleotides read TGTGCCACCCTACAGGGTAGTACTTACAATCAGCCCCAGCATTTT.

Turning to this clone: Other DNA sequences within the sample encode an identical CDR3. The V and J genes are TRBV5-4 and TRBJ1-1; the match to TRBD1 covers 8 bases. Germline V gene lookup returns CDR1 SGHNT and CDR2 YYREEE (reference sequence). This CDR3 comprises 15 residues. Germline trimming cut 3 bases from V and 1 base from J; bases unmatched to any gene: 5. The CDR3 DNA reads as TGTGCCAGCAGCTCAGGACAGGGAAGGAACACTGAAGCTTTCTTT. Encoded protein: CASSSGQGRNTEAFF.

The chain couples TRBV5-8 to TRBJ2-7; perhaps TRBD1 as D (6 bases). The V and J ends lost 2 bases and 1 base respectively, with 10 bases between them. This CDR3 has 14 residues. Germline-derived CDR1 and CDR2 are SGHTS and YDEGEE. As DNA, the CDR3 is TGTGCCAGCAGCTTACAGGGAGTGTCCTACGAGCAGTACGTC. It encodes CASSLQGVSYEQYV.

V and J are TRBV7-2 and TRBJ2-6, with D perhaps TRBD2 (5 bases). The germline V and J ends were trimmed by 0 bases and 0 bases, with 12 bases remaining between them. The CDR3 runs to 18 residues. Germline V gene data show CDR1 as SGHTA and CDR2 as FQGNSA. The CDR3, as DNA: TGTGCCAGCAGCTTAGCTGCGGGTTTTAGCTCTGGGGCCAACGTCCTGACTTTC. It yields the protein CASSLAAGFSSGANVLTF.